This T cell receptor beta chain is drawn from a study of T cells of healthy individuals. TCRdb called the 5' RACE reads again in MiXCR, with one record for every CDR3 protein. The table records around 98,000 distinct CDR3 sequences, 15% to 20% of them present only once. This CDR3 contains 13 residues. V was cut by 5 bases and J by 5 bases, with 12 bases left in between. Germline CDR1 and CDR2: MDHEN and SYDVKM. This clonotype was sampled from a human donor in good health. V is TRBV28 and J is TRBJ2-5, with D uncertain. CDR3 residues: CASSPGRRETQYF. In nucleotides, the CDR3 is TGTGCCAGCAGTCCCGGTAGACGGGAGACCCAGTACTTC.